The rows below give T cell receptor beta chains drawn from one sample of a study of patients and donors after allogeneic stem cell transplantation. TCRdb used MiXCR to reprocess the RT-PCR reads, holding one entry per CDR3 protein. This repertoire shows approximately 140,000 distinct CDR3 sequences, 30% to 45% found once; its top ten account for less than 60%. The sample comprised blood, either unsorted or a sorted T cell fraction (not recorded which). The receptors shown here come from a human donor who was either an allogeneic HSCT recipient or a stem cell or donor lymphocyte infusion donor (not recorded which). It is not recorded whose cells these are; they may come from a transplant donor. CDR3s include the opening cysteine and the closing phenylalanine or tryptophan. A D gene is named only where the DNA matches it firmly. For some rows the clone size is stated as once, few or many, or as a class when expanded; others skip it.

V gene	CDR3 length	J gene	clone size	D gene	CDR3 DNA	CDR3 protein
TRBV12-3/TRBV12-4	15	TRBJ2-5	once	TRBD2	TGTGCCAGCAGCCGGGGGGGCCTTCTTCAAGAGACCCAGTACTTC	CASSRGGLLQETQYF
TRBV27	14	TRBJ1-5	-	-	TGTGCCAGCAGCCCCCGGAAGGGCAATCAGCCCCAGCATTTT	CASSPRKGNQPQHF
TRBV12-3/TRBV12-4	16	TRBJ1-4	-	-	TGTGCCAGCAGCGCCCAAAGCGGTATGGGTAATGAAAAACTGTTTTTT	CASSAQSGMGNEKLFF
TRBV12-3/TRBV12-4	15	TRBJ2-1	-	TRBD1	TGTGCCAGCAGGCTCTCGGGACAGGGAAACAATGAGCAGTTCTTC	CASRLSGQGNNEQFF
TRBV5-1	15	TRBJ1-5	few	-	TGCGCCAGCAGCCAGACAGGCTATAGCAATCAGCCCCAGCATTTT	CASSQTGYSNQPQHF
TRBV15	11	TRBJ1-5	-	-	TGTGCCATCGGTGAGGATCAGCCCCAGCATTTT	CAIGEDQPQHF
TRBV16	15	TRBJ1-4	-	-	TGTGCCAGCAGCCAATCGGGCAGGAAGGATGAAAAACTGTTTTTT	CASSQSGRKDEKLFF
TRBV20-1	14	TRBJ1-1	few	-	TGCAGTGCTAGAGTCGAGGGCATTGGAACTGAAGCTTTCTTT	CSARVEGIGTEAFF
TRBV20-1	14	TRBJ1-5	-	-	TGCAGTGCTCCCTTTCTTCATAGCAATCAGCCCCAGCATTTT	CSAPFLHSNQPQHF
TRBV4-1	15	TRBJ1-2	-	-	TGCGCCAGCAGCCAGGGACCCATCGGTGTCTATGGCTACACCTTC	CASSQGPIGVYGYTF
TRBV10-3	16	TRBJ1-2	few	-	TGTGCCATCAGTGAGCACTCCAGGGAGGAAAACTATGGCTACACCTTC	CAISEHSREENYGYTF
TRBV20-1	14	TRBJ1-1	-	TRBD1	TGCAGTGCTAGAGGGATCACAGGGGTGACTGAAGCTTTCTTT	CSARGITGVTEAFF
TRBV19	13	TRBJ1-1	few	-	TGTGCCAGTACACGGTTTGTGGACACTGAAGCTTTCTTT	CASTRFVDTEAFF
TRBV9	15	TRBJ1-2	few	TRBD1	TGTGCCAGCAGCTCCTCGACAGGGGATGGCTATGGCTACACCTTC	CASSSSTGDGYGYTF
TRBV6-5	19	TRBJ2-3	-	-	TGTGCCAGCAGTTCGTGTCAGGGATACCTACTACCTAGCACAGATACGCAGTATTTT	CASSSCQGYLLPSTDTQYF
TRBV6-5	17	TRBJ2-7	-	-	TGTGCCAGCAGTTACGATCGACTGGGACGAGGAGCCTACGAGCAGTACTTC	CASSYDRLGRGAYEQYF
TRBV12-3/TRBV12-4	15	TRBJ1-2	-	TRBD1	TGTGCCAGCAGTACCGGGACAGGGGGATACTATGGCTACACCTTC	CASSTGTGGYYGYTF
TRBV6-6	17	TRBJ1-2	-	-	TGTGCCAGCATTCTATTCGGGGTAGGCAGAGGGAACTATGGCTACACCTTC	CASILFGVGRGNYGYTF
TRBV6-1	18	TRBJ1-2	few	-	TGTGCCAGCAGGGACCGTTGGCAGGACCCCACGAAACACTATGGCTACACCTTC	CASRDRWQDPTKHYGYTF
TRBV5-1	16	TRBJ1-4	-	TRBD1	TGCGCCAGCGGACCGACAGGGGTTGCAACTAATGAAAAACTGTTTTTT	CASGPTGVATNEKLFF
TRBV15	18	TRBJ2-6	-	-	TGTGCCACCAGCAGAGATCGCAGCCTCACCTCTGGGGCCAACGTCCTGACTTTC	CATSRDRSLTSGANVLTF
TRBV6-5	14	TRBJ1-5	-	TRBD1	TGTGCCAGCAGTCCCGGGACAGTTCTTCAGCCCCAGCATTTT	CASSPGTVLQPQHF
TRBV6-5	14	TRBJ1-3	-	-	TGTGCCAGCAGTAGTTCAGGGGCTGGAAACACCATATATTTT	CASSSSGAGNTIYF
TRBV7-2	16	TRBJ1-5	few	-	TGTGCCAGCAGCCTTAGCGGGACACTTAGCAATCAGCCCCAGCATTTT	CASSLSGTLSNQPQHF
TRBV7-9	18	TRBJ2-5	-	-	TGTGCCAGCAGCTTAGATACCTTCTTCTATAGCGGTGGGAAGACCCAGTACTTC	CASSLDTFFYSGGKTQYF
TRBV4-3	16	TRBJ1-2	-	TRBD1	TGCGCCAGCAGCCAAGTATCGGGACAGGGAGACTATGGCTACACCTTC	CASSQVSGQGDYGYTF
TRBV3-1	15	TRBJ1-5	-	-	TGTGCCAGCGGCGGGGTGGTAGGGTCAAATCAGCCCCAGCATTTT	CASGGVVGSNQPQHF
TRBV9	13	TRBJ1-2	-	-	TGTGCCAGCAGCCTCCGGGGCTTCCAGGGCTACACCTTC	CASSLRGFQGYTF
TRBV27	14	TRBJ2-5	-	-	TGTGCCAGCAGTTTGGAGGGGCGGCGGGGGACCCAGTACTTC	CASSLEGRRGTQYF
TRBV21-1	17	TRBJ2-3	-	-	TGTGCCAGCAGCAAAGTAGGGACTAGCGGGGGGGCGTATACGCAGTATTTT	CASSKVGTSGGAYTQYF
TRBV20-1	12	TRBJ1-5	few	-	TGCAGTGCCAGACGGAGCAATCAGCCCCAGCATTTT	CSARRSNQPQHF
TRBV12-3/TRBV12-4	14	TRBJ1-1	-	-	TGTGCCAGCAGTTTAGGGGGGCTGATCACTGAAGCTTTCTTT	CASSLGGLITEAFF
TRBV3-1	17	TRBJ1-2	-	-	TGTGCCAGCAGCCCAGCCTTGACAATCAAAGCTAACTATGGCTACACCTTC	CASSPALTIKANYGYTF
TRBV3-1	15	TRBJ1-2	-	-	TGTGCCAGCAGCCTCACGAAGGGGGCTAACTATGGCTACACCTTC	CASSLTKGANYGYTF
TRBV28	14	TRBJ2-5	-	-	TGTGCCAGCAGTTCCCAAAGGGTCCAAGAGACCCAGTACTTC	CASSSQRVQETQYF
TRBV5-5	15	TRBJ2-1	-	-	TGTGCCAGCAGCTCGTACGGGGCTTCCTACAATGAGCAGTTCTTC	CASSSYGASYNEQFF
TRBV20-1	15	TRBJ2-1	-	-	TGCAGTGCTCCTAGGGGCCTACCCCGTGGTGATGAGCAGTTCTTC	CSAPRGLPRGDEQFF
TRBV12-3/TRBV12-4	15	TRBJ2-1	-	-	TGTGCCAGCAGTTTAAGGGGGAACCCTTCTAATGAGCAGTTCTTC	CASSLRGNPSNEQFF
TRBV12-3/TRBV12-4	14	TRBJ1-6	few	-	TGTGCCAGCAGCCCGGGACTTTATAATTCACCCCTCCACTTT	CASSPGLYNSPLHF
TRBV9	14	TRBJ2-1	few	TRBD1	TGTGCCAGCAACCGGGACAGGGAGTTGAATGAGCAGTTCTTC	CASNRDRELNEQFF
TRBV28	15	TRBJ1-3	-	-	TGTGCCAGCAGTTTGTGGAGGTGGGAAGGAAACACCATATATTTT	CASSLWRWEGNTIYF
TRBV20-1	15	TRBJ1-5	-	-	TGCAGTGCTAGCCTTACGGCAGGGACCGTGGAGCCCCAGCATTTT	CSASLTAGTVEPQHF
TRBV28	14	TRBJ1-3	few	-	TGTGCCAGCAGTTTGGGGTCGAGGGGAAACACCATATATTTT	CASSLGSRGNTIYF
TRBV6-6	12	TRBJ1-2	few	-	TGTGCCAGCAGTTACCCCCAGGATGGCTACACCTTC	CASSYPQDGYTF
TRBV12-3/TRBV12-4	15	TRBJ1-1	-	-	TGTGCCAGCCGGACCATTGCCGTAGGGGGAACTGAAGCTTTCTTT	CASRTIAVGGTEAFF
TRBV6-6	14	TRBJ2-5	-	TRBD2	TGTGCCAGCAGTTACTCGAGATGGGCGGGGGAAACCCTTTTC	CASSYSRWAGETLF
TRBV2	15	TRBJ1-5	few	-	TGTGCCAGCAGCCGACGGAGAGTCAGCAATCAGCCCCAGCATTTT	CASSRRRVSNQPQHF